The 5 T cell receptor beta chains given below trace back to one sample, sequenced in a study of shared clonotypes between healthy human individuals (dated by TCRdb to the early 2020s). To prepare the library, the immunoSEQ multiplex PCR assay was applied. TCRdb limited this immuneACCESS table to in-frame rearrangements with V and J called. A share of clones is missing; checked studies link under half to unresolved V genes, and the rest is unexplained. The table for this sample lists about 95,000 clones; about 68% of them were counted only once. The ten largest clones capture approximately 49% of the sample. The sequenced sample was memory CD8+ T cells sorted from blood. The cell subset or site tag for this specimen amounts to: CD45RO+ cells pooled with CCR7-negative TemRA cells. These receptor sequences come from a young man in good health.

This clone was seen a few times. The rearrangement links TRBV6-6 to TRBJ2-2; D is perhaps TRBD2 (6 bases). Germline V gene data show CDR1 as MNHNY and CDR2 as SVGAGI (reference sequence). This CDR3 has 14 amino acids. Deletions cut 2 bases from V and 5 bases from J, with 9 bases between. Written as DNA, the CDR3 is TGTGCCAGCAGTTACCAACGGGAGACCGGGGAGCTGTTTTTT. Amino acid sequence: CASSYQRETGELFF.

The chain links TRBV4-1 to TRBJ1-1, with TRBD1 matching 7 bases. The J segment lost 10 bases and the V segment lost 1 base, leaving 6 bases of the junction unmatched. This CDR3 is built from 13 residues. Germline V CDR1 and CDR2: MGHRA, YSYEKL. The DNA of the CDR3 is TGCGCCAGCAGCCAAGTGACAGGGTTGATAGCTTTCTTT. Residues: CASSQVTGLIAFF.

CDR3 DNA: TGTGCCAGCAGTCCCGGGGACGGATTACAAGAGACCCAGTACTTC. Its translation: CASSPGDGLQETQYF. The chain has TRBV27 and TRBJ2-5; TRBD1 or TRBD2 may be the D gene (5 bases each). From germline, CDR1 is MNHEY and CDR2 SMNVEV (reference sequence). V lost 5 bases and J lost 2, with 15 bases in between. The CDR3 sequence is 15 residues long.

This clone has just a few counts. The rearrangement uses TRBV7-9 and TRBJ2-7; 9 bases match TRBD1. CDR3 size: 17 residues. The trim removed 5 bases at V and 1 base at J, leaving 12 bases unmatched. Germline V gene sequence: CDR1 SEHNR, CDR2 FQNEAQ (reference sequence). The CDR3 reads CASSGMTGGIVSYEQYF. In nucleotides, the CDR3 is TGTGCCAGCAGCGGGATGACAGGGGGGATTGTGTCCTACGAGCAGTACTTC.

The chain combines TRBV7-9 with TRBJ2-1; D is possibly TRBD2 (6 bases). Germline V gene data show CDR1 as SEHNR and CDR2 as FQNEAQ (reference sequence). There are 17 residues in the CDR3. Trimming pared 1 base from V and 4 bases from J, leaving 17 bases between. The CDR3 DNA reads as TGTGCCAGCAGCTTAGTGGGAGGAGTTTGGGCATACAATGAGCAGTTCTTC. Translation gives CASSLVGGVWAYNEQFF.